Listed below are T cell receptor beta chains from one sample, sequenced in a study of Ad26.COV2.S vaccination and SARS-CoV-2 variants. The method was immunoSEQ multiplex PCR; TCRdb's version includes in-frame clones alone and lacks a portion of them. The sample has 380,000 or so clones, about 88% seen once. Specimen: peripheral blood, collected in a trial of Ad26.COV2.S vaccine versus placebo. The receptors shown here come from a person between 18 and 65 years old who received the Ad26.COV2.S COVID-19 vaccine or a placebo. Both conserved end residues are part of each CDR3. D genes are given only for firm matches. Expanded clones are given a class, and other clones once, few, many or no size at all.

J | V | D | size | DNA | CDR3
TRBJ1-1 | TRBV29-1 | TRBD1 | - | TGCAGCGTTGGACAGGGACAAACTGAAGCTTTCTTT | CSVGQGQTEAFF
TRBJ2-1 | TRBV27 | TRBD1 | once | TGTGCCAGCGGGACCCAGGGGGCGCCTTCCTACAATGAGCAGTTCTTC | CASGTQGAPSYNEQFF
TRBJ1-2 | TRBV11-2 | - | - | TGTGCCAGCAGCCTCGGGTTCTCCGATGGCTACACCTTC | CASSLGFSDGYTF
TRBJ1-3 | TRBV4-2 | - | - | TGTGCCAGCAGCATTACCGGTAACACCATATATTTT | CASSITGNTIYF
TRBJ2-5 | TRBV11-3 | - | - | TGTGCCAGCAGCCCAGGAGACAGTAACCAAGAGACCCAGTACTTC | CASSPGDSNQETQYF
TRBJ2-1 | TRBV7-3 | TRBD1 | - | TGTGCCAGCAGCTTAAGCAGGGGGACCTACAATGAGCAGTTCTTC | CASSLSRGTYNEQFF
TRBJ1-1 | TRBV7-3 | TRBD1 | - | TGTGCCAGCAGCTTAACAGGGGGCCCTAACACTGAAGCTTTCTTT | CASSLTGGPNTEAFF
TRBJ2-5 | TRBV30 | TRBD2 | - | TGTGCCTGGAGTGCCAAAAAACTAGCGGAACAAGAGACCCAGTACTTC | CAWSAKKLAEQETQYF
TRBJ2-3 | TRBV10-2 | - | once | TGCGCCAGCGGGTTGGGGCGCACAGATACGCAGTATTTT | CASGLGRTDTQYF
TRBJ2-3 | TRBV7-6 | TRBD2 | - | TGTTCTAGCGGGCGCACAGATACGCAGTATTTT | CSSGRTDTQYF
TRBJ2-7 | TRBV28 | - | - | TGTGCCAGCAGTTTAGAAGTGGCCTACGAGCAGTACTTC | CASSLEVAYEQYF
TRBJ2-5 | TRBV19 | - | - | TGTGCCAGTAGTAGGGACCCCGCCAGGGCGGAGACCCAGTACTTC | CASSRDPARAETQYF
TRBJ2-3 | TRBV7-3 | TRBD2 | - | TGTGCCAGCAGCCCGCGCCCGGGACTAAAGGCAGATACGCAGTATTTT | CASSPRPGLKADTQYF
TRBJ2-2 | TRBV5-5 | TRBD1 | - | TGTGCCAGCAGCTTGGGTCCGGGACAGCCCACCGGGGAGCTGTTTTTT | CASSLGPGQPTGELFF
TRBJ2-3 | TRBV5-1 | TRBD2 | - | TGCGCCAGCAGCTTCGGACTAGCGTATAGCACAGATACGCAGTATTTT | CASSFGLAYSTDTQYF